This T cell receptor beta chain was profiled in a study of blood T cells in healthy people across ages. Study results and limitations: Because sorting was not performed, PBMCs prevented conclusive naive versus antigen-experienced comparison. More naive CD4+ cells and higher diversity marked long-lived donors relative to aged donors.

Together with a sample-barcoded 5' primer, a J-beta primer mix was included in a second PCR lasting roughly 6 to 12 cycles. TCRdb itself ran the 5' RACE reads through MiXCR, one entry per CDR3 protein. The repertoire has 600,000 or so distinct CDR3 sequences, around a fifth of them found once; the top ten carry roughly 3.9%. Remarks on this clonotype: What it binds is not known.

CDR1 is MGHDK and CDR2 is SYGVNS in the germline V gene. CDR3 length: 19 amino acids. J was trimmed by 0 bases and V by 6 bases; bases with no gene match: 13. The receptor was derived from a man between 70 and 80 years old in good health. The chain joins TRBV25-1 to TRBJ2-6; 8 bases fit TRBD2. Input material: blood. The CDR3: CASSPPGGGFSSGANVLTF. In DNA form, the CDR3 reads TGTGCCAGCAGCCCCCCGGGGGGGGGTTTTAGCTCTGGGGCCAACGTCCTGACTTTC.